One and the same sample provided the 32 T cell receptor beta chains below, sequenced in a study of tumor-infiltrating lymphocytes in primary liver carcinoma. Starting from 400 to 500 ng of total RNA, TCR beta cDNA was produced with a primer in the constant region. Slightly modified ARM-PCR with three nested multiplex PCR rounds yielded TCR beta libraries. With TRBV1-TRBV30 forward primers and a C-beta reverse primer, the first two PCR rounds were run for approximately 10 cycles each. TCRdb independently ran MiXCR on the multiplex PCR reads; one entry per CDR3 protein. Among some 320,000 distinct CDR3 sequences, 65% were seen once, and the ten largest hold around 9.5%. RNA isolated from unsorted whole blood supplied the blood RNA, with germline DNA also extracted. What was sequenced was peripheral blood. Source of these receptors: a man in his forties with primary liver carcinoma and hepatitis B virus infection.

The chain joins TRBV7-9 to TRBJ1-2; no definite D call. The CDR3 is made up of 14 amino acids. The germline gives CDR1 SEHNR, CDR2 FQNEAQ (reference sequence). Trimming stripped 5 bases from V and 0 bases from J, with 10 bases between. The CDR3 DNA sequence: TGTGCCAGCAGCAAGAGCCAGGCTAACTATGGCTACACCTTC. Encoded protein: CASSKSQANYGYTF. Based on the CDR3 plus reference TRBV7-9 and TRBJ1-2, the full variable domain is DTGVSQNPRHKITKRGQNVTFRCDPISEHNRLYWYRQTLGQGPEFLTYFQNEAQLEKSRLLSDRFSAERPKGSFSTLEIQRTEQGDSAMYLCASSKSQANYGYTFGSGTRLTVV.

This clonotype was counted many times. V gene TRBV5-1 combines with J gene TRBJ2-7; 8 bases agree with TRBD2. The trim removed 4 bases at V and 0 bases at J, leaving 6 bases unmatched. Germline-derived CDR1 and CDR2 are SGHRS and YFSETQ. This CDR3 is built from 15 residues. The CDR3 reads CASSPRGGNSYEQYF. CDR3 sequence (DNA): TGCGCCAGCAGCCCCCGGGGGGGGAACTCCTACGAGCAGTACTTC.

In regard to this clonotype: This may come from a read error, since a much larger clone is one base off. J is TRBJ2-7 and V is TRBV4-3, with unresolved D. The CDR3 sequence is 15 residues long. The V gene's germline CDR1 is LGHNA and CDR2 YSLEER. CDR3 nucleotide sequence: TGCGCCAGCAGCCAAGATCCAGGAGACGGATACGATCAGTACTTC. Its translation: CASSQDPGDGYDQYF.

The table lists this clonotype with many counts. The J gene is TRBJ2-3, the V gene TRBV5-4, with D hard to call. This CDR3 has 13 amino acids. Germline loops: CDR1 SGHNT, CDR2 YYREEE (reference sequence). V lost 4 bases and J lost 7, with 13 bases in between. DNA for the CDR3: TGTGCCAGCAGCCCCCCGAGTGTTAATACGCAGTATTTT. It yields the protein CASSPPSVNTQYF. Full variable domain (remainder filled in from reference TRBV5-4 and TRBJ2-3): ETGVTQSPTHLIKTRGQQVTLRCSSQSGHNTVSWYQQALGQGPQFIFQYYREEENGRGNFPPRFSGLQFPNYSSELNVNALELDDSALYLCASSPPSVNTQYFGPGTRLTVL.

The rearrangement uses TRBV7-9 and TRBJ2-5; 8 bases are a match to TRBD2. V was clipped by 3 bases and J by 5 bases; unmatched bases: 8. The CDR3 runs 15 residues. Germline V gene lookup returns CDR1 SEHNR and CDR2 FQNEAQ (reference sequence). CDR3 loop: CASSFTLSGDETQYF. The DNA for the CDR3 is TGTGCCAGCAGCTTTACCCTTAGCGGGGACGAGACCCAGTACTTC.

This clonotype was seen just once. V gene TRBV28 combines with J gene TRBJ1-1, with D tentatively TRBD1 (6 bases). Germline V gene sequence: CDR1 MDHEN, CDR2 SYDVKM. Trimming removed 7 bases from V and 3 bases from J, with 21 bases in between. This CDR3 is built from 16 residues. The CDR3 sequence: CASKDSMRGWDTEAFF. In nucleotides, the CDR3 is TGTGCCAGCAAGGACAGTATGAGGGGTTGGGACACTGAAGCTTTCTTT.

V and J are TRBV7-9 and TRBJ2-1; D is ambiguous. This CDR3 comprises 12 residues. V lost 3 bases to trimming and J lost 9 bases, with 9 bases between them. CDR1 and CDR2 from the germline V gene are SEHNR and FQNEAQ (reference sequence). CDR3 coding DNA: TGTGCCAGCAGCTTTTCGGTCGGTGAGCAGTTCTTC. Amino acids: CASSFSVGEQFF.

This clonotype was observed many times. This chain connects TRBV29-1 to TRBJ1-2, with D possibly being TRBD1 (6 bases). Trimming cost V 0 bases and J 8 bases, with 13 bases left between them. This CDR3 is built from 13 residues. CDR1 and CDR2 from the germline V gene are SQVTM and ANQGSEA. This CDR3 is CSVEDEPGDGYTF. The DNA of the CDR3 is TGCAGCGTTGAAGATGAGCCAGGGGACGGCTACACCTTC.

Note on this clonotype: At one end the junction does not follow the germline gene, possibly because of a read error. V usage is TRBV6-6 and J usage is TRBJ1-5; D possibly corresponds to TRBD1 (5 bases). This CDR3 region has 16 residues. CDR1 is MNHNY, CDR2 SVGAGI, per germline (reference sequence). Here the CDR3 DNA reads TGTGCCAGCAGACGGAAGAGGGGAATCAGCAATCAGTCCCAGCATTTT. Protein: CASRRKRGISNQSQHF.

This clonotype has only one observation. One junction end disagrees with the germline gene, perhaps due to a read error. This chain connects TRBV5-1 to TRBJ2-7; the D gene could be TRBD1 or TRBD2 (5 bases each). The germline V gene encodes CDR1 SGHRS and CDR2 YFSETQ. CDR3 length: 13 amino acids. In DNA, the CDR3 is TGCGCCGGCAGCTTGATTTCGGGGACCCATTGGTACTTC. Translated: CAGSLISGTHWYF. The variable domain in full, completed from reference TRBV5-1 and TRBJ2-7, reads KAGVTQTPRYLIKTRGQQVTLSCSPISGHRSVSWYQQTPGQGLQFLFEYFSETQRNKGNFPGRFSGRQFSNSRSEMNVSTLELGDSALYLCAGSLISGTHWYFGPGTRLTVT.

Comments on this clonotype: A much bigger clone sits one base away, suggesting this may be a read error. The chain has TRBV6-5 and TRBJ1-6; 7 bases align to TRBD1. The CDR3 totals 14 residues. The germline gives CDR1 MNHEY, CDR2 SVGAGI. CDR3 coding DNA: TGTGTCAGCACCCAGGGACAGAGTGGTTCACCCCTCCACTTT. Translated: CVSTQGQSGSPLHF.

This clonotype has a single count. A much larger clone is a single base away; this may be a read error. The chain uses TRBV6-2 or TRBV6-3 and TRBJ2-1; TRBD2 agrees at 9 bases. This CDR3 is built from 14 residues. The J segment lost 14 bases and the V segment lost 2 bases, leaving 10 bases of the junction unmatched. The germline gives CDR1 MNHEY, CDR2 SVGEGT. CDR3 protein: CASSYPWGSGRKFF. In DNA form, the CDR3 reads TGTGCCAGCAGTTACCCGTGGGGTAGCGGGAGAAAGTTCTTC.

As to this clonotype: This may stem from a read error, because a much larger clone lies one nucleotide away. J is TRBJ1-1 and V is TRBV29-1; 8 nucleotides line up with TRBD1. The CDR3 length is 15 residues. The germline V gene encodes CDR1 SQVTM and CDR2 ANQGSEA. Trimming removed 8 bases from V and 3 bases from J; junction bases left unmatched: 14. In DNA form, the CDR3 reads TGCAGCTTCCAGGGGGCGTTATTGTTGGACACTGAAGCTTTCTTT. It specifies CSFQGALLLDTEAFF.

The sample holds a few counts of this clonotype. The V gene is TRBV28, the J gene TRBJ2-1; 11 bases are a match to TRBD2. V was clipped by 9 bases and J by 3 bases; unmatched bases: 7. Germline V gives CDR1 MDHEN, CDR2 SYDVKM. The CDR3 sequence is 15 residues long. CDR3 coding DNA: TGTGCCAGTAGATATCTAGCGGGGGGCTACAATGAGCAGTTCTTC. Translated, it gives CASRYLAGGYNEQFF.

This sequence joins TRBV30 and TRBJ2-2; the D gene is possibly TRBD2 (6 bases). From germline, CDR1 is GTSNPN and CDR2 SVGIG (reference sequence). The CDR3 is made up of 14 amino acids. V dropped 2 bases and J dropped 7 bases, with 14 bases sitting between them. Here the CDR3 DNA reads TGTGCCTGGAGTCGGAGGGACCGGGACGGGGAGCTGTTTTTT. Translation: CAWSRRDRDGELFF.

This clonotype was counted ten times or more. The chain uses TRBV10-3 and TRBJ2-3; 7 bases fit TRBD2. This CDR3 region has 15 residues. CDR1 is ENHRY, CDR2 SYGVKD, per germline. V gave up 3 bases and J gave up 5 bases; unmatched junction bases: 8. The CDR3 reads CAISDQSGTGDTQYF. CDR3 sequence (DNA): TGTGCCATCAGTGACCAAAGCGGGACTGGAGATACGCAGTATTTT.

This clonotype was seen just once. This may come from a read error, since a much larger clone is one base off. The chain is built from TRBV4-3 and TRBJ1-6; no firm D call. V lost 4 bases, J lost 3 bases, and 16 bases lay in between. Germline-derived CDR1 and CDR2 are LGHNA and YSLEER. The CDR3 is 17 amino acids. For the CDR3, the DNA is TGCGCCAGCAGCCCCCAGGAAGGGATCTTCTATAATTCACCCCTCCACTTT. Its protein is CASSPQEGIFYNSPLHF.

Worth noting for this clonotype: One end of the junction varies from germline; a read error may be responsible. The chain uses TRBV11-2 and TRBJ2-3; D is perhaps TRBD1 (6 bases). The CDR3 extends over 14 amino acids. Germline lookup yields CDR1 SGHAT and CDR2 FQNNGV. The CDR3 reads CTSSIRTVTDTQYF. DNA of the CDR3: TGTACCAGCAGCATCCGGACAGTCACAGATACGCAGTATTTT.

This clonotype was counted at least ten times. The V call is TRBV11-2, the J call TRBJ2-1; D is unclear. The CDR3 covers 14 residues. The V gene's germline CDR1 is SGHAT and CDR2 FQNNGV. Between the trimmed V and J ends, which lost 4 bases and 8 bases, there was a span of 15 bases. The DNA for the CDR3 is TGTGCCAGCAGCTCCAGACGGTCCCGGGATGAGCAGTTCTTC. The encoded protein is CASSSRRSRDEQFF.

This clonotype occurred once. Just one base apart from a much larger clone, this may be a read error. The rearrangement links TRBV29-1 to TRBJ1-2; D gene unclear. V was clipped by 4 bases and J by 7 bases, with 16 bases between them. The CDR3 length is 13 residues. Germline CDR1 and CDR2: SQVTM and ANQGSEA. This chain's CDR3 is CSVGGTGIAGYTF. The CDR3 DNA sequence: TGCAGCGTTGGGGGTACCGGGATTGCTGGCTACACCTTC.

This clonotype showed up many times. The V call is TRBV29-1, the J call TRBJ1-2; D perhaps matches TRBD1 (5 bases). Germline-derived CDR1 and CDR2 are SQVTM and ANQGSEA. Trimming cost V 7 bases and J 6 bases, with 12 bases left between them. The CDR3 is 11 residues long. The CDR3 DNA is TGCAGCGGTCGACAGATCGATGGCTACACCTTC. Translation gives CSGRQIDGYTF.

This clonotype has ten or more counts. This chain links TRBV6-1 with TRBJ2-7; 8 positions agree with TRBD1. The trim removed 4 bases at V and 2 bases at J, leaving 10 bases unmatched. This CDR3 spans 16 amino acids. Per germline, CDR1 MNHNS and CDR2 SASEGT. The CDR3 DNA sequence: TGTGCCAGCAGTGTCGGCTCCGACAGGGGAGCCTACGAGCAGTACTTC. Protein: CASSVGSDRGAYEQYF.

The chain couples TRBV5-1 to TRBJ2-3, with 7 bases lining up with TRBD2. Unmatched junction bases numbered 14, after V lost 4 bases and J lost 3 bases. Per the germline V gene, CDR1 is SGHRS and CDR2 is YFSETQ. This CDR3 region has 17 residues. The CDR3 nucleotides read TGCGCCAGCAGCCCAGGACTAGTGGGCCAAACGACAGATACGCAGTATTTT. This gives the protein CASSPGLVGQTTDTQYF.

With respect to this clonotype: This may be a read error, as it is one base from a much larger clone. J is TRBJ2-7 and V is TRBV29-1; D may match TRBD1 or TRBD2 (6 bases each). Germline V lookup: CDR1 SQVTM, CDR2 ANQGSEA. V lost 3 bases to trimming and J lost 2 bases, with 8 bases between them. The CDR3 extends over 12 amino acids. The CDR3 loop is CSVDRGPYEQYF. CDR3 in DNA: TGCAGCGTTGATCGGGGGCCCTACGAGCAGTACTTC.

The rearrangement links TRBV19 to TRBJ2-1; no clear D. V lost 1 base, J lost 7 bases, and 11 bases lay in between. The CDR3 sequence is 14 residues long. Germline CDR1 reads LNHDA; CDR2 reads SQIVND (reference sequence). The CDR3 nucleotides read TGTGCCAGTAGTATAGGCGGCGGCCGAAATGAGCAGTTCTTC. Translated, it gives CASSIGGGRNEQFF.

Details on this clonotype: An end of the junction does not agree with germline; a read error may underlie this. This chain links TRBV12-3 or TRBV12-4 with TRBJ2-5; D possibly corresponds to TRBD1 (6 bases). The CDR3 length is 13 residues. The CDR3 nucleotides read TGTGCCAGCAGTTTGTCAGGGGTCGAGTCCCAATACTTC. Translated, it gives CASSLSGVESQYF.

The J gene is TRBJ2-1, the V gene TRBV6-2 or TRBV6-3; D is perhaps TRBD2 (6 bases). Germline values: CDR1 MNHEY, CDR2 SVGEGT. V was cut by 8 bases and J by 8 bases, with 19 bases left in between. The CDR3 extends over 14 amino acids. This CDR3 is CASLSGVADDEQFF. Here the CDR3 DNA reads TGTGCCAGCCTCTCAGGAGTAGCGGACGATGAGCAGTTCTTC.

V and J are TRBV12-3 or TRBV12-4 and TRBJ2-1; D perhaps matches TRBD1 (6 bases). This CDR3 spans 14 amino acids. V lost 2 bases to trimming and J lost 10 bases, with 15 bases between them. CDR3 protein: CASSLLALDREQFF. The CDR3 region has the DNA TGTGCCAGCAGTTTATTAGCCCTGGACAGAGAGCAGTTCTTC.

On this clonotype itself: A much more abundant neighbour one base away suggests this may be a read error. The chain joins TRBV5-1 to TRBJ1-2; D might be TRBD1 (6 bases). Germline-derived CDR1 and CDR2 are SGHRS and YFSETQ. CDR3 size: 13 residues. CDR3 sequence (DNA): TGCGACAGCAGCCCCCGACAGGCGGATGGCTACACCTTC. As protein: CDSSPRQADGYTF.

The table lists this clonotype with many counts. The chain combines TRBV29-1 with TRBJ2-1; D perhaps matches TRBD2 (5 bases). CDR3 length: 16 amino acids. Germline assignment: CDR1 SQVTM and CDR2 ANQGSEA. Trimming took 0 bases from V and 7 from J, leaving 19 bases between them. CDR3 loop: CSVEDVRATVGNEQFF. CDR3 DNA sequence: TGCAGCGTTGAAGATGTGCGGGCCACCGTGGGAAATGAGCAGTTCTTC.

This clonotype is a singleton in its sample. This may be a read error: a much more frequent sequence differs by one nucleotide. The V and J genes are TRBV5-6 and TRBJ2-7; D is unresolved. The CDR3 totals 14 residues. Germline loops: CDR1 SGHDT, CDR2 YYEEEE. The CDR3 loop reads CVSSLVRTAYEQYF. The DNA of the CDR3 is TGTGTCAGCAGTTTAGTACGGACGGCTTACGAGCAGTACTTC.

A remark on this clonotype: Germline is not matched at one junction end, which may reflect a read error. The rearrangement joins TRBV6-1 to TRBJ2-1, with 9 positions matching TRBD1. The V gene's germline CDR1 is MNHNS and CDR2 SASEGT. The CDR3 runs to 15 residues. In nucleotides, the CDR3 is TGTGCCATCAGTGAGACAGGGGGTATGTACAGTGAGCAGTTCTTC. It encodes CAISETGGMYSEQFF.